The next 21 T cell receptor beta chains were all read from a single sample in a study of patients and donors after allogeneic stem cell transplantation (dated by TCRdb to the early 2020s). The method was RT-PCR. Sequenced using a NextSeq 550. In-frame beta chains were kept once TCRdb had trimmed the public reads at Q25 with fastp and called clones with MiXCR. Rows with one shared CDR3 protein collapse into an entry with the most common genes and DNA. The sample table holds approximately 410,000 distinct CDR3 sequences, of which approximately 16% were seen once. Together, the top ten hold over 6% of the sample. The sample was blood, either unsorted or a sorted T cell fraction (not recorded which). The source of these receptors is a human donor who was either an allogeneic HSCT recipient or a stem cell or donor lymphocyte infusion donor (not recorded which). It is not recorded whose cells these are; they may come from a transplant donor.

V and J are TRBV5-5 and TRBJ1-2; unclear D gene. Germline CDR1 is SGHKS and CDR2 is YYEKEE (reference sequence). V was cut by 1 base and J by 8 bases, with 9 bases left in between. The CDR3 consists of 12 residues. The CDR3 nucleotides are TGTGCCAGCAGCTTGACGGTCGTCGGCTACACCTTC. This gives the protein CASSLTVVGYTF.

The table lists this clonotype with a few counts. The rearrangement links TRBV7-8 to TRBJ2-3, with D perhaps being TRBD1 or TRBD2 (6 bases each). V lost 5 bases, J lost 2 bases, and 17 bases lay in between. The CDR3 spans 16 residues. Germline V gene data show CDR1 as SGHVS and CDR2 as FQNEAQ. CDR3 DNA sequence: TGTGCCAGCAGCCGGAGGGACACTAGGCCCACAGATACGCAGTATTTT. It translates to CASSRRDTRPTDTQYF.

This clonotype appeared a few times. This chain links TRBV4-2 with TRBJ1-1; unclear D gene. In germline, CDR1 is LGHNA, CDR2 YNFKEQ. This CDR3 region has 14 residues. V was trimmed by 4 bases and J by 5 bases, leaving 14 bases between them. The CDR3 nucleotides are TGTGCCAGCAGCCCCGATGGTTCACGGACTGAAGCTTTCTTT. It specifies CASSPDGSRTEAFF.

This clonotype has a handful of counts. The chain links TRBV29-1 to TRBJ2-3; D assignment may be TRBD1 or TRBD2 (5 bases each). CDR1 and CDR2 (germline): SQVTM, ANQGSEA. Trimming removed 7 bases from V and 0 bases from J, with 8 bases in between. The CDR3 is 12 amino acids. CDR3 protein: CSGGTSTDTQYF. In DNA form, the CDR3 reads TGCAGCGGAGGGACGAGCACAGATACGCAGTATTTT.

This clonotype was observed a few times. The CDR3 sequence is CASSSKGIAGGFLAYEQYF. The CDR3 DNA reads TGTGCCAGCAGCTCCAAAGGCATAGCGGGAGGGTTTCTAGCCTACGAGCAGTACTTC. The chain carries TRBV7-6 and TRBJ2-7; 11 bases fit TRBD2. This CDR3 has 19 amino acids. CDR1 and CDR2 from the germline V gene are SGHVS and FNYEAQ. Trimming at V came to 4 bases and at J to 2 bases, leaving 16 bases not matched to a gene.

The rearrangement joins TRBV6-5 to TRBJ2-7, with D perhaps TRBD1 (5 bases). This CDR3 is 17 amino acids long. V was clipped by 0 bases and J by 6 bases, with 21 bases between them. Germline CDR1 reads MNHEY; CDR2 reads SVGAGI. The CDR3 spells CASSYSGQMTALREQYF. CDR3 nucleotide sequence: TGTGCCAGCAGTTACTCGGGGCAGATGACCGCCCTACGCGAGCAGTACTTC.

Only a few counts were recorded for this clonotype. This sequence joins TRBV6-5 and TRBJ2-7, with a tentative D call TRBD1 (5 bases). The CDR3 contains 15 residues. Looked up from germline, CDR1 is MNHEY and CDR2 is SVGAGI. The V and J ends lost 0 bases and 3 bases respectively, with 12 bases between them. The CDR3 region has the DNA TGTGCCAGCAGTTACTCGGGGATCGACAGCTACGAGCAGTACTTC. The encoded protein is CASSYSGIDSYEQYF.

This rearrangement joins TRBV11-2 to TRBJ2-1; D is uncertain. The CDR3 sequence is 19 residues long. The germline V gene encodes CDR1 SGHAT and CDR2 FQNNGV. Trimming took 5 bases from V and 3 from J, leaving 26 bases between them. This chain's CDR3 is CASSPLRLMRPNFYNEQFF. The CDR3 DNA is TGTGCCAGCAGCCCGCTTAGACTGATGCGGCCGAATTTCTACAATGAGCAGTTCTTC.

V and J are TRBV6-2 or TRBV6-3 and TRBJ1-1; D possibly corresponds to TRBD1 (6 bases). This CDR3 has 15 residues. The ends were cut back, 0 bases at V and 2 bases at J, with 10 bases in the middle. Germline V lookup: CDR1 MNHEY, CDR2 SVGEGT. The CDR3 protein is CASSYSKQGNTEAFF. The CDR3 region has the DNA TGTGCCAGCAGTTACTCGAAACAGGGTAACACTGAAGCTTTCTTT.

This clonotype was seen a few times. CDR3 nucleotide sequence: TGTGCCAGCAGCGCTGTTGACCCAGATACGCAGTATTTT. The encoded protein is CASSAVDPDTQYF. The chain employs TRBV7-3 and TRBJ2-3; D call uncertain. The germline V gene encodes CDR1 SGHTA and CDR2 FQGTGA. This CDR3 comprises 13 residues. The germline V and J ends were trimmed by 5 bases and 4 bases, with 10 bases remaining between them.

This clonotype was detected a few times. The V and J genes are TRBV7-8 and TRBJ1-2; 8 bases align to TRBD1. V shed 5 bases, J shed 8 bases, and the junction held 7 bases outside the gene matches. This CDR3 has 13 amino acids. CDR1 and CDR2 from the germline V gene are SGHVS and FQNEAQ. The CDR3 bases are TGTGCCAGCAGCCCTCCGGACAGGGAGGGCTACACCTTC. Protein: CASSPPDREGYTF. Full variable domain (remainder filled in from reference TRBV7-8 and TRBJ1-2): GAGVSQSPRYKVAKRGQDVALRCDPISGHVSLFWYQQALGQGPEFLTYFQNEAQLDKSGLPSDRFFAERPEGSVSTLKIQRTQQEDSAVYLCASSPPDREGYTFGSGTRLTVV.

This clonotype was counted many times. The rearrangement links TRBV12-3 or TRBV12-4 to TRBJ1-2, with D unclear. This CDR3 has 14 amino acids. The V end was cut by 2 bases, the J end by 2 bases, with 9 bases between. DNA for the CDR3: TGTGCCAGCAGTTTACCCCCCAGGAACTATGGCTACACCTTC. It is translated as CASSLPPRNYGYTF.

This chain links TRBV7-9 with TRBJ2-3; 10 positions match TRBD2. This CDR3 is built from 15 residues. After removal of 3 bases from V and 3 bases from J, the junction contained 3 bases not matched to a gene. Germline lookup yields CDR1 SEHNR and CDR2 FQNEAQ (reference sequence). CDR3 nucleotides: TGTGCCAGCAGCTTTGCTAGCGGGAGAACAGATACGCAGTATTTT. Translation gives CASSFASGRTDTQYF.

This clonotype was detected many times. The chain joins TRBV10-3 to TRBJ2-2; TRBD1 aligns across 7 bases. This CDR3 comprises 15 residues. Germline trimming cut 4 bases from V and 0 bases from J; bases unmatched to any gene: 2. Per germline, CDR1 ENHRY and CDR2 SYGVKD. The CDR3 DNA reads as TGTGCCATCAGTGGGACAGGCCCGAACACCGGGGAGCTGTTTTTT. It encodes CAISGTGPNTGELFF.

This clonotype was found many times. The genes are TRBV5-1 and TRBJ2-1; the D is unclear. Germline CDR1 and CDR2: SGHRS and YFSETQ. The CDR3 totals 13 residues. V was trimmed by 5 bases and J by 4 bases, leaving 10 bases between them. CDR3 in DNA: TGCGCCAGCAGTCGCATGGGATACAATGAGCAGTTCTTC. It encodes CASSRMGYNEQFF.

This rearrangement joins TRBV12-3 or TRBV12-4 to TRBJ1-6; D is possibly TRBD1 (6 bases). CDR3 size: 15 residues. The germline V and J ends were trimmed by 2 bases and 6 bases, with 11 bases remaining between them. This CDR3 is CASSLTGNGNSPLHF. The CDR3 nucleotides read TGTGCCAGCAGTTTAACAGGGAACGGTAATTCACCCCTCCACTTT.

This clonotype has a handful of counts. This chain links TRBV4-1 with TRBJ1-2; 10 bases match TRBD1. There are 20 residues in the CDR3. The trim removed 4 bases at V and 1 base at J, leaving 18 bases unmatched. Germline V gene lookup returns CDR1 MGHRA and CDR2 YSYEKL. The CDR3 is CASSPDKTGDRGNLNYGYTF. CDR3 DNA sequence: TGCGCCAGCAGCCCCGACAAGACAGGGGACAGGGGCAACCTTAACTATGGCTACACCTTC.

The J gene is TRBJ1-1, the V gene TRBV30; tentative D call: TRBD1 (6 bases). Between the trimmed V and J ends, which lost 1 base and 7 bases, there was a span of 13 bases. The CDR3 consists of 13 residues. The germline V gene encodes CDR1 GTSNPN and CDR2 SVGIG (reference sequence). In DNA form, the CDR3 reads TGTGCCTGGAGTGGAGACAGGATCAATGAAGCTTTCTTT. Amino acid sequence: CAWSGDRINEAFF. Based on the CDR3 plus reference TRBV30 and TRBJ1-1, the full variable domain is SQTIHQWPATLVQPVGSPLSLECTVEGTSNPNLYWYRQAAGRGLQLLFYSVGIGQISSEVPQNLSASRPQDRQFILSSKKLLLSDSGFYLCAWSGDRINEAFFGQGTRLTVV.

This clonotype has only a few counts. The chain links TRBV3-1 to TRBJ2-3, with a possible D match to TRBD1 (5 bases). Trimming took 2 bases from V and 2 from J, leaving 8 bases between them. The CDR3 loop spans 14 amino acids. Germline V gene data show CDR1 as LGHDT and CDR2 as YNNKEL (reference sequence). The CDR3 DNA reads as TGTGCCAGCAGCCAAAGGGGCAACACAGATACGCAGTATTTT. Translating gives CASSQRGNTDTQYF.

This clonotype was counted only a few times. A much larger clone differs from this one at a single base, so this may be a read error. This sequence joins TRBV7-8 and TRBJ1-2; D remains ambiguous. The germline gives CDR1 SGHVS, CDR2 FQNEAQ. The ends were cut back, 2 bases at V and 4 bases at J, with 11 bases in the middle. The CDR3 is made up of 14 amino acids. The CDR3 coding sequence is TGTGCCAGCAGCTTAAGGGAGGAGAGCTATGGCTACACCTTC. This codes for CASSLREESYGYTF.

V gene TRBV18 combines with J gene TRBJ2-5; D gene ambiguous. The CDR3 runs to 13 residues. CDR1 KGHSH and CDR2 LQKENI come from the germline V gene. Trimming removed 6 bases at V and 3 bases at J, with 11 bases between. CDR3 DNA: TGTGCCAGCTCGATCGTACGTGAAGAGACCCAGTACTTC. It is translated as CASSIVREETQYF.